This TCR beta chain was retrieved from a study of cytomegalovirus exposure and HLA in healthy donors. PCR used 60 Vbeta primers and 13 Jbeta primers. Sequenced by immunoSEQ multiplex PCR; TCRdb stores in-frame clones only, minus some. This table lists 120,000 to 150,000 clones. Sequencing was performed on PBMCs. This sequence originates from a young woman in good health and CMV-seronegative.

The CDR3 loop is CASRFRGLSEGGYTF. CDR3 coding DNA: TGTGCCAGCAGATTCCGCGGGCTGTCGGAGGGAGGCTACACCTTC. This rearrangement joins TRBV11-2 to TRBJ1-2; no clear D. Germline-derived CDR1 and CDR2 are SGHAT and FQNNGV. The V gene lost 6 bases and the J gene lost 8 bases, with 22 bases spanning the gap. This CDR3 is built from 15 residues.